The clone carrying this TCR beta chain showed up just a few times. The antigen is unknown. The CDR3 sequence is 14 residues long. Germline values: CDR1 MNHNS, CDR2 SASEGT. The V end was cut by 11 bases, the J end by 2 bases, with 16 bases between. Naive CD8 cells were CD45RO-negative, positively selected for CCR7, excluding terminally differentiated effector memory CD45RA+ cells. The record originates from a study of shared clonotypes between healthy human individuals. Study-level information: Participating donors consisted of two women and a few men aged 18 to 49. Study-wide findings and caveats: What rarefaction showed was incomplete sorted-subset sequencing despite large depth.

Each subset's genomic DNA was shared equally among a number of immunoSEQ plates. Sequencing was performed with immunoSEQ multiplex PCR; in TCRdb, only in-frame clones are kept and a portion is missing. The sample includes around 580,000 clones, about 98% of them seen just once. The receptor comes from a man younger than 45 in good health. The chain carries TRBV6-1 and TRBJ1-5, with D tentatively TRBD1 (6 bases). The sample consisted of naive CD8+ T cells sorted from blood. The CDR3 spells CAGTTGSGNQPQHF. In DNA, the CDR3 is TGTGCCGGAACGACAGGTTCTGGCAATCAGCCCCAGCATTTT.